This T cell receptor (beta chain) derives from a study of T cell clonotyping in hematopoietic cell transplantation (dated by TCRdb to about 2021). Regarding the research as a whole: A total of around 140 blood samples were collected in the study from 35 consecutive transplant recipients and their related donors. Patients were recruited between late 2015 and January 2017 and followed until late 2020 or death.

Worth noting for this clone: It lacks a known antigen. No base quality values were provided; no much bigger clone lies one nucleotide off.

TCR beta CDR3 regions were amplified from genomic DNA with the immunoSEQ assay, a bias-controlled multiplex PCR using V- and J-specific primers. In a second PCR step, a proprietary barcode and Illumina adapter sequences were attached to the CDR3 amplicons. An Illumina MiSeq instrument was used to sequence the CDR3 libraries. In the source study's methods: Export and quality control were handled in immunoSEQ Analyzer 3.0, while downstream analyses relied on R Bioconductor and Immunarch. Repertoire metrics were calculated using only productive rearrangements within the normalized downsampled data set. In the normalized cohort, a clonotype counted as pathologically expanded if the clonotype was larger than 5 templates. The Inverse Simpson Index was used to measure repertoire diversity. The non-normalized data set was used for CMV-specificity analyses so that all clonotypes could be captured. TCRdb obtained this table from immuneACCESS and retained in-frame rearrangements with V and J assigned. These tables miss some clones; where compared with another copy, unresolved V genes account for less than half of the shortfall, and the remainder is unexplained. From that table come the V and J calls and clone size; the DNA was used to work out D and trimming. The sample profile shows more than 65,000 clones; 94% of them were found once. The top ten clonotypes cover about 1.5% of the sample.

Blood samples for TCR beta sequencing were given by related transplant donors. Nuclei Lysis Solution was used to extract genomic DNA from fresh or cryopreserved unfractionated peripheral blood mononuclear cells. V is cut by 0 bases and J by 5 bases, and the space between the germline ends is 11 bases. Per the germline V gene, SGHRS is the CDR1 and YFSETQ is the CDR2. Its CDR3 holds 15 amino acids, cysteine through phenylalanine. Only the CDR3 part of the read is kept: 45 bases, read in frame from the first base. Overall study outcomes, separate from this receptor: Donor and pretransplant recipient Inverse Simpson Index values predicted broader posttransplant TCR repertoire diversity. Only a small fraction of recipient repertoires overlapped donor repertoires, with over 97% appearing de novo at the given depth. After transplant, TCR diversity in recipients dropped, and pathologically expanded clonotypes increased progressively from day 30 to day 180. The sample size was limited, and CD4 and CD8 repertoire contributions could not be separated because cells were not sorted.

The sample consisted of peripheral blood mononuclear cells. The clonotype comes from a man in his forties or fifties in good health. Some clones in this sample may be carry-over from other donors' samples. The chain joins TRBV5-1 to TRBJ1-4; a tentative D call is TRBD1 (6 bases match). CDR3 protein: CASSLDWGLNEKLFF. The bases are TGCGCCAGCAGCTTGGACTGGGGGCTGAATGAAAAACTGTTTTTT.